This paragraph covers one TCR beta chain sequence. This sample stems from a study of control samples from healthy donors and cancer patients. With 7 bases clipped from V and 5 bases from J, the junction kept 7 bases outside the gene matches. Germline CDR1 reads SQVTM; CDR2 reads ANQGSEA. The CDR3 totals 12 residues. Data came from immunoSEQ multiplex PCR; TCRdb stores just in-frame clones and leaves some out. This table holds about 160,000 clones, 94% found once. The chain carries TRBV29-1 and TRBJ2-5, with 7 bases fitting TRBD2. The sample consisted of PBMCs. The receptor was derived from a man in his 60s with colorectal cancer. CDR3 in amino acids: CSASGGGETQYF. The CDR3 DNA reads as TGCAGCGCTTCCGGGGGAGGGGAGACCCAGTACTTC.